Presented here are 31 T cell receptor beta chains from one specimen sequenced in a study of shared clonotypes between healthy human individuals. Method: immunoSEQ multiplex PCR; TCRdb's copy keeps in-frame clones and lacks some. The sample lists over 2,000,000 clones, 90% to 95% occurring once. Positive CCR7 selection of CD45RO-negative cells yielded the naive CD8 cells, and terminally differentiated effector memory CD45RA+ cells were excluded. Sequenced input: naive CD8+ T cells from PBMCs. These receptors were taken from a young man in good health. Some clones in this sample may be carry-over from other donors' samples.

This chain connects TRBV28 to TRBJ2-2; 9 nucleotides line up with TRBD1. Germline CDR1 reads MDHEN; CDR2 reads SYDVKM. Trimming removed 3 bases from V and 3 bases from J; junction bases left unmatched: 8. CDR3 size: 17 residues. CDR3 DNA: TGTGCCAGCAGTTTGCCGGGACAGGGTTGGGACACCGGGGAGCTGTTTTTT. It specifies CASSLPGQGWDTGELFF. Drawing the rest from reference TRBV28 and TRBJ2-2, the complete variable domain is DVKVTQSSRYLVKRTGEKVFLECVQDMDHENMFWYRQDPGLGLRLIYFSYDVKMKEKGDIPEGYSVSREKKERFSLILESASTNQTSMYLCASSLPGQGWDTGELFFGEGSRLTVL.

This clone was observed once. J is TRBJ2-7 and V is TRBV27, with 10 bases matching TRBD2. V shed 5 bases, J shed 2 bases, and the junction held 9 bases outside the gene matches. Germline CDR1 and CDR2: MNHEY and SMNVEV (reference sequence). The CDR3 extends over 16 amino acids. CDR3 loop: CASSPEGGTSAYEQYF. In DNA form, the CDR3 reads TGTGCCAGCAGTCCAGAGGGCGGGACTAGCGCCTACGAGCAGTACTTC.

The gene calls are TRBV11-1 and TRBJ1-2, with D possibly being TRBD1 (6 bases). Looked up from germline, CDR1 is SGHAT and CDR2 is FQDESV (reference sequence). The CDR3 has 15 residues. V gave up 0 bases and J gave up 1 base, with 9 bases separating them. Written as DNA, the CDR3 is TGTGCCAGCAGCTTAGCCGGGGGGCGTAACTATGGCTACACCTTC. It specifies CASSLAGGRNYGYTF.

The genes are TRBV27 and TRBJ2-3; 7 bases are a match to TRBD2. J was trimmed by 2 bases and V by 10 bases; bases with no gene match: 12. CDR3 length equals 15 residues. Germline-derived CDR1 and CDR2 are MNHEY and SMNVEV (reference sequence). For the CDR3, the DNA is TGTGCCACCATACAACTAGCGCCCATCACAGATACGCAGTATTTT. Its protein product is CATIQLAPITDTQYF.

This chain uses TRBV5-1 with TRBJ1-4, with D perhaps TRBD1 (5 bases). This CDR3 has 15 amino acids. Trimming pared 3 bases from V and 2 bases from J, leaving 11 bases between. Germline V gene sequence: CDR1 SGHRS, CDR2 YFSETQ. The CDR3 reads CASSSGISTNEKLFF. CDR3 in DNA: TGCGCCAGCAGCTCAGGGATCTCGACTAATGAAAAACTGTTTTTT. The whole variable domain, filled in from reference TRBV5-1 and TRBJ1-4, reads KAGVTQTPRYLIKTRGQQVTLSCSPISGHRSVSWYQQTPGQGLQFLFEYFSETQRNKGNFPGRFSGRQFSNSRSEMNVSTLELGDSALYLCASSSGISTNEKLFFGSGTQLSVL.

The chain has TRBV16 and TRBJ2-1, with D maybe TRBD1 (5 bases). Germline CDR1 is KGHSY and CDR2 is FQNENV. Trimming pared 1 base from V and 4 bases from J, leaving 11 bases between. The CDR3 has 15 amino acids. The CDR3 is CASSQFRVPYNEQFF. CDR3 nucleotides: TGTGCCAGCAGCCAATTCAGGGTACCTTACAATGAGCAGTTCTTC.

This clone turned up a few times. The V and J genes are TRBV7-9 and TRBJ1-1; D unresolved. CDR1 and CDR2 (germline): SEHNR, FQNEAQ (reference sequence). The length of the CDR3 is 14 residues. Between the trimmed V and J ends, which lost 7 bases and 3 bases, there was a span of 15 bases. CDR3 nucleotides: TGTGCCAGCATACCTAGACGAGGGTACACTGAAGCTTTCTTT. This codes for CASIPRRGYTEAFF.

The V call is TRBV28, the J call TRBJ2-2, with 7 nucleotides matching TRBD2. V lost 4 bases and J lost 2; bases outside the gene matches: 7. From germline, CDR1 is MDHEN and CDR2 SYDVKM. This CDR3 is 16 amino acids long. CDR3 sequence: CASSYWTSRNTGELFF. The DNA of the CDR3 is TGTGCCAGCAGTTATTGGACTAGTCGTAACACCGGGGAGCTGTTTTTT.

The V gene is TRBV27, the J gene TRBJ2-5; the D is unclear. The CDR3 sequence is 11 residues long. Germline V gives CDR1 MNHEY, CDR2 SMNVEV (reference sequence). V was clipped by 8 bases and J by 5 bases, with 9 bases between them. DNA of the CDR3: TGTGCCAGCGGCGGACGGGAGACCCAGTACTTC. Translated: CASGGRETQYF.

The chain is built from TRBV29-1 and TRBJ2-7; 7 positions agree with TRBD1. V trimming: 3 bases; J trimming: 2 bases; junction bases outside the gene matches: 10. The CDR3 is made up of 15 amino acids. Looked up from germline, CDR1 is SQVTM and CDR2 is ANQGSEA. The CDR3 is CSVEGFQGETYEQYF. CDR3 bases: TGCAGCGTTGAGGGGTTTCAGGGGGAAACCTACGAGCAGTACTTC.

The CDR3 region has the DNA TGTGCCAGCAGCCTCTTTAGGCGCACAGATACGCAGTATTTT. It is translated as CASSLFRRTDTQYF. The chain is built from TRBV28 and TRBJ2-3; the D is unclear. The germline V and J ends were trimmed by 6 bases and 1 base, with 11 bases remaining between them. The CDR3 is 14 residues long. The germline V gene encodes CDR1 MDHEN and CDR2 SYDVKM.

The chain employs TRBV9 and TRBJ1-1; TRBD1 might be the D (6 bases). V lost 4 bases and J 2 bases, leaving 15 bases between the germline ends. Germline V gives CDR1 SGDLS, CDR2 YYNGEE. The CDR3 totals 15 residues. This CDR3 is CASSPGTSLNTEAFF. DNA of the CDR3: TGTGCCAGCAGCCCCGGGACATCTCTCAACACTGAAGCTTTCTTT.

This clone was picked up a small number of times. This chain links TRBV10-3 with TRBJ2-7; maybe TRBD1 (5 bases). CDR1 ENHRY and CDR2 SYGVKD come from the germline V gene. V was pared by 0 bases and J by 2 bases, with 8 bases between. This CDR3 comprises 14 residues. CDR3 sequence: CAISESDSTYEQYF. Here the CDR3 DNA reads TGTGCCATCAGTGAGTCCGACAGCACCTACGAGCAGTACTTC.

The CDR3 loop is CASSLAMGDKNTEAFF. The CDR3 DNA reads TGTGCCAGCAGCTTAGCGATGGGGGATAAAAACACTGAAGCTTTCTTT. This chain links TRBV7-8 with TRBJ1-1, with TRBD1 as a possible D gene (5 bases). V lost 0 bases and J lost 2, with 13 bases in between. The germline gives CDR1 SGHVS, CDR2 FQNEAQ. The CDR3 has 16 amino acids. Complete variable domain (other parts from reference TRBV7-8 and TRBJ1-1): GAGVSQSPRYKVAKRGQDVALRCDPISGHVSLFWYQQALGQGPEFLTYFQNEAQLDKSGLPSDRFFAERPEGSVSTLKIQRTQQEDSAVYLCASSLAMGDKNTEAFFGQGTRLTVV.

The chain recombines TRBV6-1 with TRBJ2-2; 7 bases are shared with TRBD1. CDR1 and CDR2 from the germline V gene are MNHNS and SASEGT. CDR3 length equals 12 residues. J lost 6 bases, V lost 8 bases, and 3 bases had no gene match. The CDR3 sequence: CASPTGAGELFF. The CDR3 DNA is TGTGCCAGCCCTACAGGGGCCGGGGAGCTGTTTTTT.

This rearrangement joins TRBV7-8 to TRBJ1-2; tentatively, D is TRBD1 (6 bases). The CDR3 spans 14 residues. The germline V and J ends were trimmed by 1 base and 1 base, with 7 bases remaining between them. The germline CDR1 and CDR2 sequences are SGHVS and FQNEAQ. The CDR3 loop reads CASSLGTVNYGYTF. DNA for the CDR3: TGTGCCAGCAGCTTAGGGACAGTTAACTATGGCTACACCTTC. Variable domain in full (rest from reference TRBV7-8 and TRBJ1-2): GAGVSQSPRYKVAKRGQDVALRCDPISGHVSLFWYQQALGQGPEFLTYFQNEAQLDKSGLPSDRFFAERPEGSVSTLKIQRTQQEDSAVYLCASSLGTVNYGYTFGSGTRLTVV.

The gene calls are TRBV28 and TRBJ2-3, with 8 bases aligning to TRBD2. Germline V CDR1 and CDR2: MDHEN, SYDVKM. J was trimmed by 0 bases and V by 3 bases; bases with no gene match: 5. CDR3 length equals 16 residues. The CDR3 sequence: CASSFASGLSTDTQYF. The CDR3 nucleotides are TGTGCCAGCAGTTTCGCTAGCGGGCTTAGCACAGATACGCAGTATTTT.

The chain links TRBV9 to TRBJ2-7; 12 positions agree with TRBD2. Losses at the gene ends were 3 bases for V and 1 base for J; bases not matched to a gene: 2. The CDR3 contains 15 residues. The V gene's germline CDR1 is SGDLS and CDR2 YYNGEE. This chain's CDR3 is CASSASGRDSYEQYF. CDR3 in DNA: TGTGCCAGCAGCGCTAGCGGGAGGGATTCCTACGAGCAGTACTTC.

DNA of the CDR3: TGTGCCAGCAGTTTGAAGGGACAGGGGAGAGTCTACGAGCAGTACTTC. Translation: CASSLKGQGRVYEQYF. The V call is TRBV27, the J call TRBJ2-7; 10 bases are shared with TRBD1. The junction had 8 bases not matched to a gene; V was cut back by 3 bases and J by 3 bases. The CDR3 loop spans 16 amino acids. Germline V gene sequence: CDR1 MNHEY, CDR2 SMNVEV (reference sequence).

The chain recombines TRBV28 with TRBJ2-5; D gene unclear. The CDR3 runs to 13 residues. The germline V and J ends were trimmed by 1 base and 2 bases, with 5 bases remaining between them. CDR1 MDHEN and CDR2 SYDVKM come from the germline V gene. This CDR3 reads CASSLYHQETQYF. For the CDR3, the DNA is TGTGCCAGCAGTTTATATCATCAAGAGACCCAGTACTTC. Combining the CDR3 with reference TRBV28 and TRBJ2-5 gives the whole variable domain DVKVTQSSRYLVKRTGEKVFLECVQDMDHENMFWYRQDPGLGLRLIYFSYDVKMKEKGDIPEGYSVSREKKERFSLILESASTNQTSMYLCASSLYHQETQYFGPGTRLLVL.

The chain uses TRBV28 and TRBJ1-2; 7 nucleotides align to TRBD1. The CDR3 covers 16 residues. The trim removed 7 bases at V and 0 bases at J, leaving 11 bases unmatched. CDR1 MDHEN and CDR2 SYDVKM come from the germline V gene. The CDR3 sequence: CASIRQGRSPNYGYTF. CDR3 coding DNA: TGTGCCAGCATTCGACAGGGTCGATCCCCTAACTATGGCTACACCTTC.

The V and J genes are TRBV7-6 and TRBJ2-3, with D tentatively TRBD2 (6 bases). The CDR3 length is 19 residues. V was clipped by 2 bases and J by 4 bases, with 25 bases between them. Germline CDR1 and CDR2: SGHVS and FNYEAQ. Here the CDR3 reads CASSLRPLGSGGVADTQYF. The CDR3 bases are TGTGCCAGCAGCTTACGCCCTCTCGGTAGCGGAGGGGTAGCAGATACGCAGTATTTT.

This clone appeared once. The V call is TRBV13, the J call TRBJ2-1; TRBD2 might be the D (5 bases). The germline V gene has CDR1 PRHDT and CDR2 FYEKMQ (reference sequence). The V end was cut by 5 bases, the J end by 14 bases, with 16 bases between. The CDR3 totals 12 residues. This CDR3 is CASSPRREPKFF. DNA for the CDR3: TGTGCCAGCAGCCCCCGAAGGGAGCCCAAGTTCTTC. Full variable domain (missing parts from reference TRBV13 and TRBJ2-1): AAGVIQSPRHLIKEKRETATLKCYPIPRHDTVYWYQQGPGQDPQFLISFYEKMQSDKGSIPDRFSAQQFSDYHSELNMSSLELGDSALYFCASSPRREPKFFGPGTRLTVL.

The chain links TRBV30 to TRBJ2-7, with D uncertain. The CDR3 extends over 11 amino acids. Germline V lookup: CDR1 GTSNPN, CDR2 SVGIG (reference sequence). V was shortened by 2 bases and J by 3 bases, with 5 bases between the two germline ends. The CDR3 DNA is TGTGCCTGGAGTCCGGACTACGAGCAGTACTTC. Its translation: CAWSPDYEQYF.

This clone was found once. The chain employs TRBV6-4 and TRBJ2-1, with TRBD1 matching 9 bases. Unmatched junction bases numbered 9, after V lost 4 bases and J lost 8 bases. The germline V gene encodes CDR1 MRHNA and CDR2 SNTAGT. This CDR3 has 15 amino acids. The CDR3 loop reads CASSAPGQGRDEQFF. The CDR3 coding sequence is TGTGCCAGCAGTGCCCCGGGACAGGGCCGCGATGAGCAGTTCTTC.

The chain has TRBV9 and TRBJ1-4; D gene unclear. V was shortened by 3 bases and J by 4 bases, with 13 bases between the two germline ends. There are 15 residues in the CDR3. The germline CDR1 and CDR2 sequences are SGDLS and YYNGEE. Here the CDR3 DNA reads TGTGCCAGCAGCGCCGGGGTGAGGAATAATGAAAAACTGTTTTTT. This codes for CASSAGVRNNEKLFF.

The gene calls are TRBV9 and TRBJ2-3, with 11 positions matching TRBD2. The CDR3 loop spans 17 amino acids. The germline V gene encodes CDR1 SGDLS and CDR2 YYNGEE. Trimming at V came to 3 bases and at J to 5 bases, leaving 11 bases not matched to a gene. CDR3 in DNA: TGTGCCAGCAGCGAGCTCCTTAGCGGGAGGGCCCTAGATACGCAGTATTTT. Protein sequence: CASSELLSGRALDTQYF.

The chain recombines TRBV4-1 with TRBJ1-5; no clear D. CDR1 is MGHRA and CDR2 is YSYEKL in the germline V gene. V was pared by 5 bases and J by 6 bases, with 20 bases between. The CDR3 runs to 16 residues. The CDR3 reads CASSYALVGVSQPQHF. CDR3 coding DNA: TGCGCCAGCAGCTATGCCTTGGTTGGGGTAAGTCAGCCCCAGCATTTT.

The V call is TRBV19, the J call TRBJ2-7, with TRBD1 as a possible D gene (5 bases). Germline V gene lookup returns CDR1 LNHDA and CDR2 SQIVND (reference sequence). With 3 bases removed from V and 3 bases from J, the gap between germline ends came to 12 bases. CDR3 length: 14 residues. CDR3 sequence (DNA): TGTGCCAGTAGTATTCGGCAGGGATTCTACGAGCAGTACTTC. Translated: CASSIRQGFYEQYF.

The rearrangement links TRBV7-6 to TRBJ2-5; D is unresolved. V gave up 7 bases and J gave up 1 base, with 7 bases separating them. Looked up from germline, CDR1 is SGHVS and CDR2 is FNYEAQ. CDR3 length: 12 residues. DNA of the CDR3: TGTGCCAGCACCGACTCCCAAGAGACCCAGTACTTC. It yields the protein CASTDSQETQYF.

The V and J genes are TRBV11-3 and TRBJ2-3; D gene uncertain. The CDR3 length is 13 residues. The germline V gene encodes CDR1 SGHNT and CDR2 YENEEA. With 5 bases removed from V and 5 bases from J, the gap between germline ends came to 11 bases. The CDR3: CASSPRALDTQYF. As DNA, the CDR3 is TGTGCCAGCAGCCCCCGTGCTCTAGATACGCAGTATTTT.